This section outlines one T cell receptor beta chain sequence together with its context. PCR employed 60 Vbeta and 13 Jbeta primers. The data were produced by immunoSEQ multiplex PCR, yet TCRdb's version contains in-frame clones alone and is incomplete. The sample yields about 110,000 clones, 77% seen once. The sample belongs to a study of cytomegalovirus exposure and HLA in healthy donors. Trimming pared 9 bases from V and 0 bases from J, leaving 8 bases between. Germline CDR1 and CDR2: LNHNV and YYDKDF (reference sequence). The CDR3 spans 12 residues. The sample was PBMCs. This rearrangement joins TRBV15 to TRBJ1-1, with D possibly being TRBD1 (5 bases). This sequence was found in a woman in her thirties or forties in good health and CMV-seropositive. In DNA, the CDR3 is TGTGCCACAGGGGCCTTGAACACTGAAGCTTTCTTT. Translation: CATGALNTEAFF.